This T cell receptor beta chain was identified in a study of cytomegalovirus exposure and HLA in healthy donors. Study conclusions and caveats: Per a prior analysis, the majority of TCR beta V segments were productive roughly 90% or roughly 30% of the time. In most subjects, TCR beta sequences reportedly gave accurate predictions of HLA-A and HLA-B alleles.

About this clone: Its specificity is not known.

Trimming removed 5 bases at V and 1 base at J, with 8 bases between. Germline V lookup: CDR1 SGHAT, CDR2 FQDESV (reference sequence). The CDR3 extends over 13 amino acids. It was with 60 Vbeta and 13 Jbeta primers that the PCR ran. Sequencing used immunoSEQ multiplex PCR; TCRdb keeps in-frame clones, though not all of them. Found here are about 140,000 clones, approximately 80% of them singletons; the top ten hold almost 4%. The origin of this receptor is a man in his late teens or twenties in good health and CMV-seronegative. V gene TRBV11-1 combines with J gene TRBJ1-1; D unclear. Specimen: PBMCs. The CDR3 region has the DNA TGTGCCAGCAGCCCTACAGAGAACACTGAAGCTTTCTTT. Translation: CASSPTENTEAFF.